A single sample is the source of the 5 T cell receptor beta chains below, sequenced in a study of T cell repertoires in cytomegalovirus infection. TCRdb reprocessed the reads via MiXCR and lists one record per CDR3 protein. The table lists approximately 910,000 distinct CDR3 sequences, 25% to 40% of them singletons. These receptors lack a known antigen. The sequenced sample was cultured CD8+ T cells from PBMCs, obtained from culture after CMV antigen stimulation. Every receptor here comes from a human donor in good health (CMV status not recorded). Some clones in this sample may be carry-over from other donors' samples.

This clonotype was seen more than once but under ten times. The CDR3 DNA reads TGTGCCAGCAGTTTATCTTGGGGGAACACTGAAGCTTTCTTT. This encodes CASSLSWGNTEAFF. The V call is TRBV27, the J call TRBJ1-1; D remains unclear. CDR3 length: 14 amino acids. Trimming cost V 0 bases and J 1 base, with 6 bases left between them. The germline V gene has CDR1 MNHEY and CDR2 SMNVEV (reference sequence).

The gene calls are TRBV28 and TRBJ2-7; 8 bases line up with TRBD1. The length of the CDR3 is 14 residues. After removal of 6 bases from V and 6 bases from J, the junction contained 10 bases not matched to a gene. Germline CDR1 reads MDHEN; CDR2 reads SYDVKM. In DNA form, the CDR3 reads TGTGCCAGCAGCTTCCGACAGGGGATGGGCGAGCAGTACGTC. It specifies CASSFRQGMGEQYV.

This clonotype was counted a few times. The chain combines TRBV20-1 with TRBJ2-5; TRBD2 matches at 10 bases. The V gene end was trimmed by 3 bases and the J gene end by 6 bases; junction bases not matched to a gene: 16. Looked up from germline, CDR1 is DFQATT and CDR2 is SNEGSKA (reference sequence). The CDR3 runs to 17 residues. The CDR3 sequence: CSARRAAGGPPTKTQYF. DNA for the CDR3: TGCAGTGCTAGGCGGGCAGCGGGGGGGCCCCCCACCAAGACCCAGTACTTC.

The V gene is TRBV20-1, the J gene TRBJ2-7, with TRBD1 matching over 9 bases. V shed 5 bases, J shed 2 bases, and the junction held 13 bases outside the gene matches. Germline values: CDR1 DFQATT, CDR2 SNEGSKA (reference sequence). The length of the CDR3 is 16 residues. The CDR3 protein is CSAPREGQGLTYEQYF. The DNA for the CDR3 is TGCAGTGCTCCTCGTGAGGGACAGGGTCTTACCTACGAGCAGTACTTC.

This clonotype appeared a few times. The CDR3 DNA follows: TGTGCCAGCAGCCAATCTAGCGGGGGGGCCCATGAGCAGTTCTTC. Its protein is CASSQSSGGAHEQFF. The V gene is TRBV4-2, the J gene TRBJ2-1; 12 bases match TRBD2. V shed 2 bases and J 8 bases; nucleotides not matched to a gene: 4. Germline CDR1 reads LGHNA; CDR2 reads YNFKEQ. The CDR3 runs 15 residues.